The 9 T cell receptor beta chains reported below all come from one sample, sequenced in a study of T cell changes during pregnancy in multiple sclerosis. Assay used: immunoSEQ multiplex PCR; TCRdb lists only in-frame clones, some missing. The sample records 79,000 or so clones, about nine tenths being singletons. The sequencing here drew on peripheral blood, taken before pregnancy. These receptors were obtained from a female donor with multiple sclerosis, enrolled in a pregnancy study.

In nucleotides, the CDR3 is TGTGCCAGCAGTAATTTTGGAGATCAGCCCCAGCATTTT. This encodes CASSNFGDQPQHF. The rearrangement links TRBV6-5 to TRBJ1-5; D is ambiguous. Germline assignment: CDR1 MNHEY and CDR2 SVGAGI. The CDR3 is 13 residues long. The V and J ends lost 5 bases and 5 bases respectively, with 10 bases between them.

The chain combines TRBV5-4 with TRBJ2-4, with a weak D call TRBD1 (5 bases). The CDR3 runs to 17 residues. Deletions cut 4 bases from V and 3 bases from J, with 20 bases between. Germline lookup yields CDR1 SGHNT and CDR2 YYREEE (reference sequence). The CDR3 is CASSPTWGVGLKNIQYF. CDR3 nucleotides: TGTGCCAGCAGCCCGACGTGGGGCGTCGGGCTCAAAAACATTCAGTACTTC. Based on the CDR3 plus reference TRBV5-4 and TRBJ2-4, the full variable domain is ETGVTQSPTHLIKTRGQQVTLRCSSQSGHNTVSWYQQALGQGPQFIFQYYREEENGRGNFPPRFSGLQFPNYSSELNVNALELDDSALYLCASSPTWGVGLKNIQYFGAGTRLSVL.

The V gene is TRBV25-1, the J gene TRBJ1-1, with 8 bases aligning to TRBD1. This CDR3 spans 15 amino acids. CDR1 is MGHDK, CDR2 SYGVNS, per germline. V lost 3 bases, J lost 2 bases, and 5 bases stayed unmatched. CDR3 in DNA: TGTGCCAGCAGTGAGGTGGACAGGGCAAACACTGAAGCTTTCTTT. The encoded protein is CASSEVDRANTEAFF.

A word on this clone: A read error may produce the germline difference seen at one junction end. The chain recombines TRBV19 with TRBJ2-5; D not certain. This CDR3 is 13 amino acids long. The germline gives CDR1 LNHDA, CDR2 SQIVND (reference sequence). The CDR3 here is CASSIGYQETQYF. The CDR3 DNA sequence: TGTGCCAGCAGTATAGGCTATCAAGAGACCCAGTACTTC.

The chain links TRBV4-3 to TRBJ1-1; no clear D. Trimming took off 5 bases at V and 7 bases at J, with 8 bases between the two ends. The CDR3 has 11 amino acids. In germline, CDR1 is LGHNA, CDR2 YSLEER. The CDR3 coding sequence is TGCGCCAGCAGCAACGCAGTTGAAGCTTTCTTT. Translated: CASSNAVEAFF.

The chain links TRBV10-3 to TRBJ1-2; 8 bases align to TRBD1. The V segment lost 7 bases and the J segment 3 bases; nucleotides outside the gene matches: 4. The CDR3 is 13 residues long. CDR1 and CDR2 from the germline V gene are ENHRY and SYGVKD. CDR3 in DNA: TGTGCCATCACCTACAGGGGGGACTATGGCTACACCTTC. It encodes CAITYRGDYGYTF.

The chain is built from TRBV2 and TRBJ1-6; the D gene is possibly TRBD1 (6 bases). Germline V gene lookup returns CDR1 SNHLY and CDR2 FYNNEI. V dropped 8 bases and J dropped 7 bases, with 15 bases sitting between them. The CDR3 loop spans 14 amino acids. This chain's CDR3 is CASGRRTENSPLHF. The CDR3 nucleotides read TGTGCCAGCGGCCGGAGGACAGAGAATTCACCCCTCCACTTT.

This clone was counted only a few times. The rearrangement links TRBV6-4 to TRBJ2-3; D unclear. The CDR3 length is 13 residues. Germline-derived CDR1 and CDR2 are MRHNA and SNTAGT. V gave up 3 bases and J gave up 2 bases, with 6 bases separating them. CDR3 amino acids: CASSERSTDTQYF. For the CDR3, the DNA is TGTGCCAGCAGTGAGCGGTCCACAGATACGCAGTATTTT.

This clone has only one observation. The chain couples TRBV19 to TRBJ1-1; 8 bases fit TRBD1. The CDR3 runs 14 residues. CDR1 is LNHDA and CDR2 is SQIVND in the germline V gene (reference sequence). J lost 1 base, V lost 7 bases, and 5 bases had no gene match. CDR3 region: CASTQDRANTEAFF. As DNA, the CDR3 is TGTGCCAGTACCCAGGACAGGGCGAACACTGAAGCTTTCTTT. The variable domain in full, completed from reference TRBV19 and TRBJ1-1, reads DGGITQSPKYLFRKEGQNVTLSCEQNLNHDAMYWYRQDPGQGLRLIYYSQIVNDFQKGDIAEGYSVSREKKESFPLTVTSAQKNPTAFYLCASTQDRANTEAFFGQGTRLTVV.